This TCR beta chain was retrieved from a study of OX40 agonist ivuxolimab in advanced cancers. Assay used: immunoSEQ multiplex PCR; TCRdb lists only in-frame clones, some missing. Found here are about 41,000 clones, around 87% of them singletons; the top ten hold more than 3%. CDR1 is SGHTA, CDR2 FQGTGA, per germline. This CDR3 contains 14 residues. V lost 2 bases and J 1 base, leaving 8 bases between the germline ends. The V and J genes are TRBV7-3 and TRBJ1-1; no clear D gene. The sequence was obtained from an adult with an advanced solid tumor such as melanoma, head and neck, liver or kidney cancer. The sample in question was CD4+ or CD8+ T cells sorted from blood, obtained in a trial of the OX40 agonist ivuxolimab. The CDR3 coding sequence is TGTGCCAGCAGCTTAGGGCCGGGGAACACTGAAGCTTTCTTT. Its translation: CASSLGPGNTEAFF. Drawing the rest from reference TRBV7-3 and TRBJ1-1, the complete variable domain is GAGVSQTPSNKVTEKGKYVELRCDPISGHTALYWYRQSLGQGPEFLIYFQGTGAADDSGLPNDRFFAVRPEGSVSTLKIQRTERGDSAVYLCASSLGPGNTEAFFGQGTRLTVV.